The 22 T cell receptor beta chains listed next were all sequenced from one sample in a study of shared clonotypes between healthy human individuals. Data came from immunoSEQ multiplex PCR; TCRdb stores just in-frame clones and leaves some out. The sample holds 2 million to 3 million clones, just over 90% seen once. Sequencing used naive CD4+ T cells sorted from blood. Subset noted: CD45RA+ positively selected. The origin of the receptors is a man between 18 and 35 years old in good health.

The gene calls are TRBV21-1 and TRBJ2-7; TRBD1, the D gene given by the table, was not confirmed from the DNA. TRBV21-1 is a pseudogene locus. The CDR3 runs to 15 residues. CDR3 DNA sequence: TGTGCCAGCAGCAGCCGGGACAGGGTCTCCTACGAGCAGTACTTC. Protein sequence: CASSSRDRVSYEQYF.

The V call is TRBV25-1, the J call TRBJ1-6; D possibly corresponds to TRBD1 (5 bases). There are 15 residues in the CDR3. V was shortened by 6 bases and J by 6 bases, with 15 bases between the two germline ends. Germline CDR1 reads MGHDK; CDR2 reads SYGVNS. The CDR3 region is CASSLGLSGNSPLHF. CDR3 sequence (DNA): TGTGCCAGCAGCTTGGGGCTATCTGGTAATTCACCCCTCCACTTT.

The gene calls are TRBV7-2 and TRBJ2-1; TRBD2 agrees at 7 bases. The CDR3 consists of 14 residues. CDR1 is SGHTA and CDR2 is FQGNSA in the germline V gene. The V segment lost 5 bases and the J segment 9 bases; nucleotides outside the gene matches: 10. The DNA for the CDR3 is TGTGCCAGCAGCCGGGAACCCGGGAGGAGTGAGCAGTTCTTC. Protein sequence: CASSREPGRSEQFF.

This chain uses TRBV6-5 with TRBJ2-7; the D gene is possibly TRBD1 (7 bases). V lost 7 bases to trimming and J lost 7 bases, with 14 bases between them. Germline V gene data show CDR1 as MNHEY and CDR2 as SVGAGI. This CDR3 comprises 12 residues. The CDR3 coding sequence is TGTGCCAGCATCATTCCAGGGGGGGAGCAGTACTTC. This codes for CASIIPGGEQYF.

This chain connects TRBV5-8 to TRBJ2-4, with 14 bases matching TRBD2. The CDR3 has 13 amino acids. Germline trimming cut 4 bases from V and 15 bases from J; bases unmatched to any gene: 6. CDR1 and CDR2 (germline): SGHTS, YDEGEE. The CDR3 DNA reads as TGTGCCAGCAGCAAAGGGACTAGCGGGAGTGTGTACTTC. Residues: CASSKGTSGSVYF. Complete variable domain (other parts from reference TRBV5-8 and TRBJ2-4): EAGVTQSPTHLIKTRGQQATLRCSPISGHTSVYWYQQALGLGLQFLLWYDEGEERNRGNFPPRFSGRQFPNYSSELNVNALELEDSALYLCASSKGTSGSVYFGAGTRLSVL.

The V gene is TRBV7-3, the J gene TRBJ2-5; 8 bases map to TRBD1. Trimming took 5 bases from V and 1 from J; bases not matched to a gene: 6. The CDR3 length is 15 residues. Germline-derived CDR1 and CDR2 are SGHTA and FQGTGA. Here the CDR3 reads CASSLQGAPQETQYF. CDR3 DNA sequence: TGTGCCAGCAGCCTCCAGGGGGCGCCCCAAGAGACCCAGTACTTC.

The gene calls are TRBV7-9 and TRBJ1-4, with TRBD1 identical over 10 bases. The CDR3 sequence is 15 residues long. From germline, CDR1 is SEHNR and CDR2 FQNEAQ (reference sequence). Trimming removed 4 bases from V and 8 bases from J; junction bases left unmatched: 7. CDR3 DNA: TGTGCCAGCAGCTACAGAGACAGGGGGCGCGAAAAACTGTTTTTT. Translated: CASSYRDRGREKLFF.

Comment on this clone: This sample includes further DNA sequences coding for the same CDR3. The J gene is TRBJ1-5, the V gene TRBV2, with no clear D. V was pared by 2 bases and J by 2 bases, with 7 bases between. Germline CDR1 and CDR2: SNHLY and FYNNEI. The length of the CDR3 is 14 residues. The CDR3, as DNA: TGTGCCAGCAGTGAAAGGGTTGGCAATCAGCCCCAGCATTTT. Its translation: CASSERVGNQPQHF.

The gene calls are TRBV20-1 and TRBJ1-4; D gene ambiguous. The V end was cut by 3 bases, the J end by 8 bases, with 7 bases between. This CDR3 spans 11 amino acids. Germline V gene data show CDR1 as DFQATT and CDR2 as SNEGSKA (reference sequence). The CDR3 sequence: CSASGPEKLFF. DNA of the CDR3: TGCAGTGCTAGTGGACCCGAAAAACTGTTTTTT.

This rearrangement joins TRBV5-1 to TRBJ2-5; a possible D gene is TRBD2 (5 bases). The V end was cut by 9 bases, the J end by 1 base, with 13 bases between. The CDR3 has 13 amino acids. The germline V gene encodes CDR1 SGHRS and CDR2 YFSETQ. CDR3 in DNA: TGCGCCACCTCGACGGGAACCCAAGAGACCCAGTACTTC. Translation gives CATSTGTQETQYF.

This chain joins TRBV6-6 and TRBJ2-3, with D uncertain. Germline V lookup: CDR1 MNHNY, CDR2 SVGAGI (reference sequence). CDR3 length: 12 residues. Trimming cost V 5 bases and J 2 bases, with 5 bases left between them. The CDR3: CASSILTDTQYF. For the CDR3, the DNA is TGTGCCAGCAGTATCCTCACAGATACGCAGTATTTT.

About this clone: Other nucleotide sequences in the sample specify the same CDR3. The rearrangement links TRBV18 to TRBJ2-6; D ambiguous. Germline V gene lookup returns CDR1 KGHSH and CDR2 LQKENI. The CDR3 has 15 residues. V was shortened by 1 base and J by 1 base, with 5 bases between the two germline ends. The CDR3 reads CASSPQSSGANVLTF. The DNA for the CDR3 is TGTGCCAGCTCACCACAGAGTTCTGGGGCCAACGTCCTGACTTTC.

CDR3 loop: CASSSGDRAGGNQPQHF. DNA for the CDR3: TGTGCCAGTAGTAGTGGGGACAGGGCCGGGGGGAATCAGCCCCAGCATTTT. This chain uses TRBV19 with TRBJ1-5; 9 bases match TRBD1. Germline CDR1 and CDR2: LNHDA and SQIVND (reference sequence). CDR3 length equals 17 residues. With V trimmed by 4 bases and J by 4 bases, 11 bases remained unmatched. The complete variable domain, with remaining parts taken from reference TRBV19 and TRBJ1-5, reads DGGITQSPKYLFRKEGQNVTLSCEQNLNHDAMYWYRQDPGQGLRLIYYSQIVNDFQKGDIAEGYSVSREKKESFPLTVTSAQKNPTAFYLCASSSGDRAGGNQPQHFGDGTRLSIL.

The rearrangement uses TRBV19 and TRBJ2-7; either TRBD1 or TRBD2 may supply D (6 bases each). CDR1 and CDR2 (germline): LNHDA, SQIVND (reference sequence). Between the trimmed V and J ends, which lost 6 bases and 6 bases, there was a span of 18 bases. The CDR3 runs to 14 residues. This chain's CDR3 is CASSLADRAFEQYF. As DNA, the CDR3 is TGTGCCAGTAGCTTAGCGGACAGAGCTTTCGAGCAGTACTTC.

The chain carries TRBV2 and TRBJ1-3, with 7 bases fitting TRBD1. The length of the CDR3 is 15 residues. CDR1 and CDR2 from the germline V gene are SNHLY and FYNNEI. The V segment lost 5 bases and the J segment 0 bases; nucleotides outside the gene matches: 4. The CDR3 bases are TGTGCCAGCAGTCCAGGGACAGCCTCTGGAAACACCATATATTTT. Amino acid sequence: CASSPGTASGNTIYF.

The chain recombines TRBV5-1 with TRBJ2-2; 9 nucleotides align to TRBD2. V dropped 0 bases and J dropped 3; count of bases not matched to a gene: 9. Per the germline V gene, CDR1 is SGHRS and CDR2 is YFSETQ. The CDR3 covers 18 residues. In DNA form, the CDR3 reads TGCGCCAGCAGCTTGGTAGCTCTGACTAGCGGATACACCGGGGAGCTGTTTTTT. It is translated as CASSLVALTSGYTGELFF.

About this clone itself: The sample contains more than one DNA sequence encoding this CDR3. V usage is TRBV7-6 and J usage is TRBJ1-5, with D unclear. The CDR3 is 15 amino acids. The V and J ends lost 1 base and 4 bases respectively, with 11 bases between them. Looked up from germline, CDR1 is SGHVS and CDR2 is FNYEAQ. This CDR3 is CASSLGPSGNQPQHF. CDR3 in DNA: TGTGCCAGCAGCTTAGGACCTTCGGGTAATCAGCCCCAGCATTTT.

The chain carries TRBV7-2 and TRBJ2-1; D might be TRBD2 (6 bases). This CDR3 is built from 15 residues. Germline V gene lookup returns CDR1 SGHTA and CDR2 FQGNSA. V lost 2 bases to trimming and J lost 3 bases, with 11 bases between them. CDR3 sequence (DNA): TGTGCCAGCAGCTTATGGGGGGAGGACTACAATGAGCAGTTCTTC. Residues: CASSLWGEDYNEQFF. The complete variable domain, with remaining parts taken from reference TRBV7-2 and TRBJ2-1, reads GAGVSQSPSNKVTEKGKDVELRCDPISGHTALYWYRQSLGQGLEFLIYFQGNSAPDKSGLPSDRFSAERTGGSVSTLTIQRTQQEDSAVYLCASSLWGEDYNEQFFGPGTRLTVL.

The chain carries TRBV6-5 and TRBJ1-6; unclear D gene. Trimming shortened V by 6 bases and J by 5 bases, and 14 bases separated the two germline ends. The CDR3 extends over 15 amino acids. The germline CDR1 and CDR2 sequences are MNHEY and SVGAGI. The CDR3 reads CASSYRGSHNSPLHF. The CDR3 DNA reads as TGTGCCAGCAGCTACCGGGGAAGTCATAATTCACCCCTCCACTTT.

This clone has just one count. The identical CDR3 is also encoded by other nucleotide sequences in the sample. CDR3 bases: TGTGCCAGCAGCTTGGGACAAGGCGAAAAACTGTTTTTT. It encodes CASSLGQGEKLFF. J is TRBJ1-4 and V is TRBV7-9, with D perhaps matching TRBD1 (6 bases). The V end was cut by 3 bases, the J end by 8 bases, with 10 bases between. The germline CDR1 and CDR2 sequences are SEHNR and FQNEAQ (reference sequence). The CDR3 is 13 residues long.

The chain has TRBV7-9 and TRBJ2-2; D tentatively fits TRBD1 or TRBD2 (6 bases each). Germline CDR1 SEHNR, CDR2 FQNEAQ (reference sequence). CDR3 size: 13 residues. V was shortened by 5 bases and J by 7 bases, with 11 bases between the two germline ends. Here the CDR3 reads CASSPRGDGELFF. Here the CDR3 DNA reads TGTGCCAGCAGCCCTAGGGGGGACGGGGAGCTGTTTTTT. Full variable domain (outside the CDR3, taken from reference TRBV7-9 and TRBJ2-2): DTGVSQNPRHKITKRGQNVTFRCDPISEHNRLYWYRQTLGQGPEFLTYFQNEAQLEKSRLLSDRFSAERPKGSFSTLEIQRTEQGDSAMYLCASSPRGDGELFFGEGSRLTVL.

This chain joins TRBV9 and TRBJ2-4; TRBD2 is a possible D gene (7 bases). Germline V gene data show CDR1 as SGDLS and CDR2 as YYNGEE. Trimming removed 0 bases from V and 0 bases from J, with 16 bases in between. This CDR3 spans 18 amino acids. The CDR3 sequence: CASSVEPKGGLAKNIQYF. CDR3 DNA: TGTGCCAGCAGCGTAGAGCCAAAGGGGGGGTTAGCCAAAAACATTCAGTACTTC. The variable domain in full, completed from reference TRBV9 and TRBJ2-4, reads DSGVTQTPKHLITATGQRVTLRCSPRSGDLSVYWYQQSLDQGLQFLIQYYNGEERAKGNILERFSAQQFPDLHSELNLSSLELGDSALYFCASSVEPKGGLAKNIQYFGAGTRLSVL.